The sequence of this TCR beta chain was determined in a study of metastatic and nonmetastatic thyroid tumors. As for the study in general: Repertoires from malignant and benign thyroid patients were compared across blood and tumor or nodule tissue.

Many counts were recorded for this clone. Its cognate antigen is unknown. The V gene's germline CDR1 is DFQATT and CDR2 SNEGSKA (reference sequence). Trimming pared 0 bases from V and 10 bases from J, leaving 25 bases between. This CDR3 is built from 17 residues. Thyroid surgery had not been preceded by any treatment in any patient. Study outcomes and limitations: Reported TCR beta diversity, measured in blood and tumor, was significantly higher for malignant thyroid tumors than for benign nodules.

Original data processing: The study took CDR3 differences across clinicopathological groups and made a distant-metastasis classifier for papillary thyroid cancer from them. MiXCR was used by TCRdb to re-call the PCR reads. None of the V and J calls come from the authors' own analysis; TCRdb made them. The sample records more than 15,000 clones, about 25% being singletons. The source material was blood. The sequence was obtained from a male donor with papillary thyroid cancer or a benign thyroid nodule (not recorded which). Some clones in this sample may be carry-over from other donors' samples. The rearrangement joins TRBV20-1 to TRBJ2-1; tentatively, D is TRBD2 (7 bases). CDR3 sequence reads: CSARDQGSGTFRGEQFF. CDR3 DNA sequence: TGCAGTGCTAGAGATCAGGGGAGCGGGACCTTTAGGGGCGAGCAGTTCTTC.